Listed below are T cell receptor beta chains from one sample, sequenced in a study of cytomegalovirus exposure and HLA in healthy donors. TCRdb's table, derived via immunoSEQ multiplex PCR, lists solely in-frame clones and lacks some. The sample lists around 54,000 clones, around 82% seen once, with 3% to 3.5% in the top ten. The sample consisted of PBMCs. These receptors originate from a young woman in good health and CMV-seronegative. Both conserved end residues are trimmed from each CDR3.

j_gene | len | v_gene | CDR3aa
TRBJ2-3 | 12 | TRBV7-2 | ASSLGQIVDTQY
TRBJ2-7 | 12 | TRBV9 | ASSPAGLGAEQY
TRBJ1-2 | 14 | TRBV5-6 | ASSLPTEHKFYGYT
TRBJ2-6 | 15 | TRBV27 | ASSADRGWAGANGLT
TRBJ2-1 | 13 | TRBV6-5 | ASSYDRAGYNEQF
TRBJ2-5 | 9 | TRBV7-8 | ASNIQETQY
TRBJ1-1 | 13 | TRBV5-1 | ASSFVGDRNTEAF
TRBJ2-3 | 13 | TRBV25-1 | ASNRLAGLSDTQY
TRBJ1-1 | 17 | TRBV19 | ASSILLPGQGAMGAEAF
TRBJ2-5 | 12 | TRBV4-1 | ASSLVGQRETQY
TRBJ2-1 | 15 | TRBV7-7 | ASSLGSGLAGPDEQF
TRBJ2-7 | 13 | TRBV7-8 | ASTLGGLQDYEQY
TRBJ2-1 | 14 | TRBV11-1 | ASSHGGSTGYNEQF
TRBJ1-1 | 12 | TRBV7-9 | ASSLGVENTEAF
TRBJ2-1 | 13 | TRBV10-3 | AISGGLAYYNEQF
TRBJ2-1 | 15 | TRBV27 | ASSLSTLKGSYNEQF
TRBJ1-6 | 13 | TRBV11-2 | ASSPLRGPNSPLH
TRBJ2-3 | 11 | TRBV27 | ASSLGGTDTQY
TRBJ2-1 | 17 | TRBV7-2 | ASSLVGISPGLLDNEQF
TRBJ2-3 | 10 | TRBV27 | ASSLGRDTQY
TRBJ2-1 | 15 | TRBV6-1 | ASSGVSGRMIPNEQF
TRBJ1-4 | 12 | TRBV7-2 | ASSQGATSEKLF
TRBJ2-3 | 11 | TRBV6-6 | ASSYRDTDTQY
TRBJ1-5 | 13 | TRBV2 | ASSGGAGAGQPQH
TRBJ1-5 | 12 | TRBV12-1 | AAGIGRCNQPQH
TRBJ2-7 | 11 | TRBV5-5 | ASSDKRSYEQY
TRBJ1-3 | 12 | TRBV9 | ASSVGGAGNTIY
TRBJ1-5 | 10 | TRBV7-9 | ASSPTGQLKH
TRBJ1-1 | 12 | TRBV4-1 | ASSQDIVRTEAF
TRBJ2-2 | 13 | TRBV27 | ASSGTGLYTGELF
TRBJ2-5 | 12 | TRBV7-2 | ASSLDRGLGTQY
TRBJ2-4 | 17 | TRBV9 | ASSVGITSGPAAKNSQY
TRBJ2-7 | 12 | TRBV18 | ASSPVFGHYEQY
TRBJ1-1 | 13 | TRBV27 | ASTPAGTGHTEAF
TRBJ1-1 | 11 | TRBV18 | ASSPGTQGEAF
TRBJ2-2 | 13 | TRBV6-1 | AGRLAEADTGELF
TRBJ2-3 | 10 | TRBV27 | ASGVRTDTQY
TRBJ1-1 | 10 | TRBV30 | AWGPSGTGAF
TRBJ1-6 | 12 | TRBV30 | AWSAGQDNSPLH
TRBJ2-7 | 12 | TRBV10-3 | AISEGPGAYEQY